The 21 T cell receptor beta chains below were found in one sample sequenced in a study of T-cell reconstitution after alpha-beta-depleted transplantation in children. As it was prepared, the TCRbeta library received unique molecular identifiers. Via MiXCR, TCRdb re-called the PCR reads, giving one row per CDR3 protein. The sample consists of under 850,000 distinct CDR3 sequences, 13% of them appearing once. The source material was PBMCs, sampled before TCRalphabeta/CD19-depleted stem cell transplant. These receptors came from a girl aged 2 to 10 with congenital amegakaryocytic thrombocytopenia, due to receive a stem cell transplant.

This clonotype was recorded at least ten times. The rearrangement joins TRBV15 to TRBJ2-5; no clear D. The CDR3 loop spans 12 amino acids. Germline V gives CDR1 LNHNV, CDR2 YYDKDF (reference sequence). Trimming cost V 3 bases and J 3 bases, with 5 bases left between them. The CDR3 spells CATSSAEETQYF. Here the CDR3 DNA reads TGTGCCACCAGCAGTGCCGAAGAGACCCAGTACTTC. Drawing the rest from reference TRBV15 and TRBJ2-5, the complete variable domain is DAMVIQNPRYQVTQFGKPVTLSCSQTLNHNVMYWYQQKSSQAPKLLFHYYDKDFNNEADTPDNFQSRRPNTSFCFLDIRSPGLGDTAMYLCATSSAEETQYFGPGTRLLVL.

This clonotype was picked up many times. This rearrangement joins TRBV20-1 to TRBJ1-2; D remains unclear. V was pared by 1 base and J by 3 bases, with 12 bases between. Germline CDR1 reads DFQATT; CDR2 reads SNEGSKA (reference sequence). The length of the CDR3 is 14 residues. The CDR3 loop is CSARGPVGDYGYTF. CDR3 coding DNA: TGCAGTGCTAGAGGCCCGGTGGGCGACTATGGCTACACCTTC.

V gene TRBV12-3 or TRBV12-4 combines with J gene TRBJ1-1; TRBD1 might be the D (6 bases). This CDR3 is 13 amino acids long. Between the trimmed V and J ends, which lost 8 bases and 3 bases, there was a span of 13 bases. DNA of the CDR3: TGTGCCAGCTTGACTTACAGGGACACTGAAGCTTTCTTT. This translates into CASLTYRDTEAFF.

This clonotype was detected many times. V gene TRBV29-1 combines with J gene TRBJ1-5, with 8 bases matching TRBD1. The trim removed 7 bases at V and 3 bases at J, leaving 5 bases unmatched. CDR1 and CDR2 from the germline V gene are SQVTM and ANQGSEA. There are 13 residues in the CDR3. The chain's CDR3 is CSAGTGINQPQHF. The CDR3 DNA reads as TGCAGCGCCGGGACAGGAATCAATCAGCCCCAGCATTTT.

This clonotype was seen at least ten times. The CDR3 sequence is CASRTGASGTDTQYF. CDR3 in DNA: TGTGCCAGCAGGACCGGGGCTAGCGGCACAGATACGCAGTATTTT. The chain employs TRBV25-1 and TRBJ2-3; TRBD2 might be the D (6 bases). CDR3 length: 15 amino acids. Germline V CDR1 and CDR2: MGHDK, SYGVNS. V dropped 6 bases and J dropped 1 base, with 14 bases sitting between them. The full variable domain, in which reference TRBV25-1 and TRBJ2-3 provide the parts outside the CDR3, is EADIYQTPRYLVIGTGKKITLECSQTMGHDKMYWYQQDPGMELHLIHYSYGVNSTEKGDLSSESTVSRIRTEHFPLTLESARPSHTSQYLCASRTGASGTDTQYFGPGTRLTVL.

DNA for the CDR3: TGTGCCAGCAGCCCCCGTGTAAGGGGCAATGAGCAGTTCTTC. It is translated as CASSPRVRGNEQFF. V gene TRBV28 combines with J gene TRBJ2-1; maybe TRBD1 (5 bases). CDR1 is MDHEN, CDR2 SYDVKM, per germline. This CDR3 is 14 amino acids long. V dropped 6 bases and J dropped 6 bases, with 15 bases sitting between them.

The chain couples TRBV28 to TRBJ1-1; D is ambiguous. Trimming removed 2 bases at V and 6 bases at J, with 13 bases between. There are 14 residues in the CDR3. The germline V gene encodes CDR1 MDHEN and CDR2 SYDVKM. The CDR3, as DNA: TGTGCCAGCAGTTTAGGGCGACTACCATCTGAAGCTTTCTTT. Translated, it gives CASSLGRLPSEAFF.

There are many counts of this clonotype. CDR3 residues: CASSFSGTGPQPQHF. CDR3 nucleotide sequence: TGTGCCAGCAGTTTTTCGGGTACAGGGCCACAGCCCCAGCATTTT. The rearrangement joins TRBV12-3 or TRBV12-4 to TRBJ1-5; TRBD1 might be the D (6 bases). V lost 3 bases and J lost 7, with 16 bases in between. This CDR3 has 15 residues.

The chain recombines TRBV20-1 with TRBJ2-7, with 9 bases identical to TRBD1. Looked up from germline, CDR1 is DFQATT and CDR2 is SNEGSKA (reference sequence). Unmatched junction bases numbered 10, after V lost 0 bases and J lost 7 bases. CDR3 length: 15 amino acids. Here the CDR3 DNA reads TGCAGTGCTAGAGATCTTACAGGGGGCAATGGGGAGCAGTACTTC. The encoded protein is CSARDLTGGNGEQYF.

This chain links TRBV5-1 with TRBJ1-3; D remains ambiguous. Trimming removed 0 bases at V and 0 bases at J, with 7 bases between. CDR1 SGHRS and CDR2 YFSETQ come from the germline V gene. CDR3 length: 15 residues. The DNA for the CDR3 is TGCGCCAGCAGCTTGGACTGGGACTCTGGAAACACCATATATTTT. It is translated as CASSLDWDSGNTIYF.

At least ten counts were recorded for this clonotype. The chain uses TRBV7-8 and TRBJ2-5, with 10 bases that match TRBD2. This CDR3 comprises 21 residues. The junction had 26 bases not matched to a gene; V was cut back by 5 bases and J by 5 bases. Germline V lookup: CDR1 SGHVS, CDR2 FQNEAQ. The CDR3 here is CASSLFPLVGTSANQGETQYF. The CDR3 coding sequence is TGTGCCAGCAGCCTATTCCCACTAGTCGGGACTAGCGCTAACCAGGGGGAGACCCAGTACTTC. The whole variable domain, remainder taken from reference TRBV7-8 and TRBJ2-5, is GAGVSQSPRYKVAKRGQDVALRCDPISGHVSLFWYQQALGQGPEFLTYFQNEAQLDKSGLPSDRFFAERPEGSVSTLKIQRTQQEDSAVYLCASSLFPLVGTSANQGETQYFGPGTRLLVL.

Only a few counts were recorded for this clonotype. The CDR3 here is CSVGDISSGSPGELFF. CDR3 bases: TGCAGCGTTGGAGATATCTCTAGCGGGAGCCCCGGGGAGCTGTTTTTT. V usage is TRBV29-1 and J usage is TRBJ2-2; TRBD2 matches at 10 bases. Germline trimming cut 4 bases from V and 6 bases from J; bases unmatched to any gene: 11. Germline loops: CDR1 SQVTM, CDR2 ANQGSEA. This CDR3 comprises 16 residues.

This clonotype was seen repeatedly, ten times or more. The chain recombines TRBV5-1 with TRBJ2-7; no reliable D call. CDR1 SGHRS and CDR2 YFSETQ come from the germline V gene. The CDR3 runs 14 residues. V gave up 3 bases and J gave up 6 bases, with 16 bases separating them. CDR3 DNA sequence: TGCGCCAGCAGCTCACGTGCGGAGCTCGTCGAGCAGTACTTC. Residues: CASSSRAELVEQYF.

The chain couples TRBV4-1 to TRBJ2-7; 9 positions match TRBD2. Germline V lookup: CDR1 MGHRA, CDR2 YSYEKL. The ends lost 4 bases at V and 6 bases at J; junction bases unmatched: 13. The CDR3 runs 16 residues. The chain's CDR3 is CASSPTGLAFGGEQYF. In DNA form, the CDR3 reads TGCGCCAGCAGCCCTACGGGACTAGCATTCGGAGGCGAGCAGTACTTC.

In this sample, this clonotype turned up a few times. The genes are TRBV10-3 and TRBJ1-2; 7 bases are a match to TRBD1. CDR3 length equals 13 residues. CDR1 ENHRY and CDR2 SYGVKD come from the germline V gene. With 4 bases clipped from V and 1 base from J, the junction kept 0 bases outside the gene matches. CDR3 nucleotide sequence: TGTGCCATCAGTGGACAGGGTAACTATGGCTACACCTTC. Translated: CAISGQGNYGYTF.

This clonotype was counted many times. The chain links TRBV4-1 to TRBJ2-5; D possibly corresponds to TRBD1 (6 bases). Trimming took off 4 bases at V and 3 bases at J, with 12 bases between the two ends. Germline V gives CDR1 MGHRA, CDR2 YSYEKL. CDR3 length equals 14 residues. CDR3 region: CASSLWTAEETQYF. The DNA for the CDR3 is TGCGCCAGCAGCCTGTGGACAGCTGAAGAGACCCAGTACTTC.

The chain recombines TRBV5-1 with TRBJ2-5; D remains ambiguous. The CDR3 length is 14 residues. Trimming left V 4 bases short and J 0 bases short, with 10 bases between. Germline CDR1 is SGHRS and CDR2 is YFSETQ. The DNA of the CDR3 is TGCGCCAGCAGCGTCGGCTCTTACCAAGAGACCCAGTACTTC. It encodes CASSVGSYQETQYF. Complete variable domain (other parts from reference TRBV5-1 and TRBJ2-5): KAGVTQTPRYLIKTRGQQVTLSCSPISGHRSVSWYQQTPGQGLQFLFEYFSETQRNKGNFPGRFSGRQFSNSRSEMNVSTLELGDSALYLCASSVGSYQETQYFGPGTRLLVL.

This clonotype was seen repeatedly, ten times or more. This sequence joins TRBV27 and TRBJ2-2; TRBD2 agrees at 8 bases. Germline V lookup: CDR1 MNHEY, CDR2 SMNVEV (reference sequence). This CDR3 is 17 amino acids long. With 6 bases clipped from V and 4 bases from J, the junction kept 13 bases outside the gene matches. CDR3 region: CASRPLTSGLSTGELFF. In DNA form, the CDR3 reads TGTGCCAGCAGACCCCTCACTAGCGGCCTTTCCACCGGGGAGCTGTTTTTT.

This clonotype was observed a few times. This sequence joins TRBV20-1 and TRBJ2-7, with D perhaps matching TRBD2 (7 bases). V dropped 3 bases and J dropped 1 base, with 10 bases sitting between them. Germline V gives CDR1 DFQATT, CDR2 SNEGSKA (reference sequence). This CDR3 is 13 amino acids long. CDR3 amino acids: CSASGGASYEQYF. DNA for the CDR3: TGCAGTGCTAGTGGGGGGGCGTCCTACGAGCAGTACTTC.

The DNA for the CDR3 is TGTGCCAGCTCACCTATCCCGACAGCTGAAAACATTCAGTACTTC. Its protein is CASSPIPTAENIQYF. This chain connects TRBV18 to TRBJ2-4; D might be TRBD1 (5 bases). Trimming took 3 bases from V and 5 from J, leaving 14 bases between them. This CDR3 has 15 amino acids. The germline V gene has CDR1 KGHSH and CDR2 LQKENI.

This clonotype occurred many times. Relative to the germline gene, one junction end is altered; a read error may explain this. The CDR3 is CASSLGLADNEQFF. The CDR3 DNA is TGTGCCAGCAGCCTGGGACTAGCTGACAATGAGCAGTTCTTC. The rearrangement joins TRBV5-1 to TRBJ2-1; TRBD2 matches 9 bases. CDR3 length: 14 amino acids. Germline-derived CDR1 and CDR2 are SGHRS and YFSETQ.